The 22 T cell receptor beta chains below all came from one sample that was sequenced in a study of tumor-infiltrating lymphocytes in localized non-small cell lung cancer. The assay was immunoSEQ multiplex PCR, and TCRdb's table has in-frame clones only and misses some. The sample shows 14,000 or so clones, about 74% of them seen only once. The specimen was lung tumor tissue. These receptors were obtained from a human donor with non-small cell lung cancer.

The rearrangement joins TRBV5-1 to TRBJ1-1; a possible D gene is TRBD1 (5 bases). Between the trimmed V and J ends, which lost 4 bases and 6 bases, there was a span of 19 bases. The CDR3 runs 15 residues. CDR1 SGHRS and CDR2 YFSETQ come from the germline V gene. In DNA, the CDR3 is TGCGCCAGCAGCGCGGGGGACGGAGGGTATCCTGAAGCTTTCTTT. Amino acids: CASSAGDGGYPEAFF.

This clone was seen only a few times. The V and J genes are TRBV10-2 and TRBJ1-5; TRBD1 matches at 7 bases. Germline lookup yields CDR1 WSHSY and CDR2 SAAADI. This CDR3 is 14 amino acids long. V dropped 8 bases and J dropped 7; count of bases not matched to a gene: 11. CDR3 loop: CASVRGRGGQPQHF. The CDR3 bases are TGCGCCAGCGTTAGGGGGCGCGGGGGACAGCCCCAGCATTTT.

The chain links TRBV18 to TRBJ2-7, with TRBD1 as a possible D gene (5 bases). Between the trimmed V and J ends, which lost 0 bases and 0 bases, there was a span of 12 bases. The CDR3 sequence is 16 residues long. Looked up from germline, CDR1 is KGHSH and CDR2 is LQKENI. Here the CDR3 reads CASSPPAQGFSYEQYF. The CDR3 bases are TGTGCCAGCTCACCACCGGCTCAGGGATTCTCCTACGAGCAGTACTTC.

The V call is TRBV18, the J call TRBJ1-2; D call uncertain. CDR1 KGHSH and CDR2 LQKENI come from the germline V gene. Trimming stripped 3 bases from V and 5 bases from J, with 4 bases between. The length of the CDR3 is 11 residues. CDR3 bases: TGTGCCAGCTCACCTCTATATGGCTACACCTTC. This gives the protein CASSPLYGYTF. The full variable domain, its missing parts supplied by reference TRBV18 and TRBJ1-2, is NAGVMQNPRHLVRRRGQEARLRCSPMKGHSHVYWYRQLPEEGLKFMVYLQKENIIDESGMPKERFSAEFPKEGPSILRIQQVVRGDSAAYFCASSPLYGYTFGSGTRLTVV.

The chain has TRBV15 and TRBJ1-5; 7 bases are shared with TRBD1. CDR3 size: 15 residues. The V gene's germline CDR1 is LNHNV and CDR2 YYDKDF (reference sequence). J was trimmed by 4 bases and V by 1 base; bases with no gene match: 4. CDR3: CATSRGIQGNQPQHF. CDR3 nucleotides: TGTGCCACCAGCAGAGGGATACAGGGGAATCAGCCCCAGCATTTT.

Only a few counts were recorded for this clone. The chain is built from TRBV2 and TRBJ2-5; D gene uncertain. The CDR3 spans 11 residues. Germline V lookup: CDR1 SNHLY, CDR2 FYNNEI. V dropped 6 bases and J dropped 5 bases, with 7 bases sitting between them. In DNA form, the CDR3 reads TGTGCCAGCAGGTCGTTGGAGACCCAGTACTTC. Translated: CASRSLETQYF.

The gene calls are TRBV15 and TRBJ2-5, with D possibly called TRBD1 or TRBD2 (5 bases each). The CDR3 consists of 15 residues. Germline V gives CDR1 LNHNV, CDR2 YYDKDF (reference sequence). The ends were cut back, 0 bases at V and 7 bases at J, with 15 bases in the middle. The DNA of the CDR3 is TGTGCCACCAGCAGAGATCTGACGGGGCAGGCGACCCAGTACTTC. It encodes CATSRDLTGQATQYF.

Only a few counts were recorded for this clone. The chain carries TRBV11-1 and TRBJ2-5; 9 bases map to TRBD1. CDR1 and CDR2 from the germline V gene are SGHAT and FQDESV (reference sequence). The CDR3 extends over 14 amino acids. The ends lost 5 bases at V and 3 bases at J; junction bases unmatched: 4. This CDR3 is CASSHRDREETQYF. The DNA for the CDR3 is TGTGCCAGCAGCCACCGGGACAGGGAAGAGACCCAGTACTTC.

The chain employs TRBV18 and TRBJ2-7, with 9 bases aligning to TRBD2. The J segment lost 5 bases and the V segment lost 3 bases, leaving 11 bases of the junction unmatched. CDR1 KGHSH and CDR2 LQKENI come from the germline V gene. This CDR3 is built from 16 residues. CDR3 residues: CASSPAGRGGRDEQYF. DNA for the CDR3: TGTGCCAGCTCACCGGCCGGGCGGGGGGGCCGGGACGAGCAGTACTTC. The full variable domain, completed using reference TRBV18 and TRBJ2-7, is NAGVMQNPRHLVRRRGQEARLRCSPMKGHSHVYWYRQLPEEGLKFMVYLQKENIIDESGMPKERFSAEFPKEGPSILRIQQVVRGDSAAYFCASSPAGRGGRDEQYFGPGTRLTVT.

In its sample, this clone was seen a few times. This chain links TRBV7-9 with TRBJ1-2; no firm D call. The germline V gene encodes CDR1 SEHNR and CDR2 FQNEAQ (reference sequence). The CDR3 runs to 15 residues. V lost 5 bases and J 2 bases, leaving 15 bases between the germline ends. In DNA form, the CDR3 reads TGTGCCAGCAGCCCCGACTCGTGGAGCAACTATGGCTACACCTTC. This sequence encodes CASSPDSWSNYGYTF.

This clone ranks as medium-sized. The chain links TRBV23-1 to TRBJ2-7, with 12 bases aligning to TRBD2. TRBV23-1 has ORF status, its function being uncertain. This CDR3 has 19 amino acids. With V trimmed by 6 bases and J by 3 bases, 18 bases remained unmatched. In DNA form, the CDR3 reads TGCGCCAGCAGCCCGCACAGGGATTCAAGGACTAGCGGGGTCTACGAGCAGTACTTC. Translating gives CASSPHRDSRTSGVYEQYF.

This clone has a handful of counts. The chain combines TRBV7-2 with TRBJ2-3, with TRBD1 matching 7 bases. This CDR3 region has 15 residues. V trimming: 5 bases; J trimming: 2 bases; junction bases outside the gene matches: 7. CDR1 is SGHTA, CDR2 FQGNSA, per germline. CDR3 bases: TGTGCCAGCAGCCCACAGGGGATTCCCACAGATACGCAGTATTTT. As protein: CASSPQGIPTDTQYF. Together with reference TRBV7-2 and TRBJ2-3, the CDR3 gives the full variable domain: GAGVSQSPSNKVTEKGKDVELRCDPISGHTALYWYRQSLGQGLEFLIYFQGNSAPDKSGLPSDRFSAERTGGSVSTLTIQRTQQEDSAVYLCASSPQGIPTDTQYFGPGTRLTVL.

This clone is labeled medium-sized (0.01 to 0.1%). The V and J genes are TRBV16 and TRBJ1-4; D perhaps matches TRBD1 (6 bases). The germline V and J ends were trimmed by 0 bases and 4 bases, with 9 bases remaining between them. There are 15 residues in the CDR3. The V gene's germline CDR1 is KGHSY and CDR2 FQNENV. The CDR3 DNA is TGTGCCAGCAGCCAATCCGGACAGTTTAATGAAAAACTGTTTTTT. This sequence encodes CASSQSGQFNEKLFF.

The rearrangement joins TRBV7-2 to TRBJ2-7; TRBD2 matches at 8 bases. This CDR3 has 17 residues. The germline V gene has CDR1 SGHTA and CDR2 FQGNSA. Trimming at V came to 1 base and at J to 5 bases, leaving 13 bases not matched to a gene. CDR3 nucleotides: TGTGCCAGCAGCTTAGGGGCCCTCGGGGGGGCCATCGACGAGCAGTACTTC. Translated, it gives CASSLGALGGAIDEQYF.

This chain's CDR3 is CASSKTASGNTIYF. DNA of the CDR3: TGTGCCAGCAGTAAGACAGCTTCTGGAAACACCATATATTTT. This chain connects TRBV6-5 to TRBJ1-3, with D perhaps matching TRBD1 (5 bases). Germline V gene sequence: CDR1 MNHEY, CDR2 SVGAGI. The CDR3 consists of 14 residues. Trimming left V 5 bases short and J 1 base short, with 9 bases between.

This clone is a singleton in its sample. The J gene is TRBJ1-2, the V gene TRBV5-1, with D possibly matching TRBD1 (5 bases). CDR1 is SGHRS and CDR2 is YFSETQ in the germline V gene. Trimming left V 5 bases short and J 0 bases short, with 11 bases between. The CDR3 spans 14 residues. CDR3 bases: TGCGCCAGCAGATCGACAGTCACTAACTATGGCTACACCTTC. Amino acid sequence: CASRSTVTNYGYTF.

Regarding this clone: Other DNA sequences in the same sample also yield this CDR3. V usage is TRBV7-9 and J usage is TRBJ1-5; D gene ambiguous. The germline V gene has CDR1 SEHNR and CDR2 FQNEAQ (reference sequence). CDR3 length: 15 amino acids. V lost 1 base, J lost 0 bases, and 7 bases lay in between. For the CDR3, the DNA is TGTGCCAGCAGCTTAGGAGGGTATAGCAATCAGCCCCAGCATTTT. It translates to CASSLGGYSNQPQHF.

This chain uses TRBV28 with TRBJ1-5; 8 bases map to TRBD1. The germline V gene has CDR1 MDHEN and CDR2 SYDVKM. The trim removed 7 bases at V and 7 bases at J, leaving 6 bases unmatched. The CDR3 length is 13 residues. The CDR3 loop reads CASNSGGRQPQHF. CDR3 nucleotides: TGTGCCAGCAATTCAGGGGGCAGGCAGCCCCAGCATTTT.

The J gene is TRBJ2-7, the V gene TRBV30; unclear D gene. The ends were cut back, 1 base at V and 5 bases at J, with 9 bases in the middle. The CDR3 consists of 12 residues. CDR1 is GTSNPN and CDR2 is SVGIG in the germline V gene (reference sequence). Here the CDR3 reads CAWSGTVDEQYF. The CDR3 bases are TGTGCCTGGAGTGGAACCGTCGACGAGCAGTACTTC. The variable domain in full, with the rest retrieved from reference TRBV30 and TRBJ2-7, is SQTIHQWPATLVQPVGSPLSLECTVEGTSNPNLYWYRQAAGRGLQLLFYSVGIGQISSEVPQNLSASRPQDRQFILSSKKLLLSDSGFYLCAWSGTVDEQYFGPGTRLTVT.

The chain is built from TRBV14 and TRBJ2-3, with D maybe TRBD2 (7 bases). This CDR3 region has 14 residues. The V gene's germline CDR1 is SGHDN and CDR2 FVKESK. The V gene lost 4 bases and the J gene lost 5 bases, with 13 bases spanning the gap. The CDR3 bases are TGTGCCAGCAGCCTGTTGGGGGGGCAAGATACGCAGTATTTT. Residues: CASSLLGGQDTQYF.

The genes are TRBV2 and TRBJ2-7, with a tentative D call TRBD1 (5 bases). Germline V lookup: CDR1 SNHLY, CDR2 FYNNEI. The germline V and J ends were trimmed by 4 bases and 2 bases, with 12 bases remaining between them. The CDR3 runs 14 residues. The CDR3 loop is CASSVGQGPYEQYF. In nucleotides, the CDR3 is TGTGCCAGCAGTGTTGGGCAGGGCCCCTACGAGCAGTACTTC.

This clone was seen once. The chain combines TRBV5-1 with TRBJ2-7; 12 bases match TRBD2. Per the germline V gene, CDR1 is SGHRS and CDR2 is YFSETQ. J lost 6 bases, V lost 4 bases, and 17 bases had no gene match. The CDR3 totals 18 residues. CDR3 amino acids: CASSSLAGGPRRVVEQYF. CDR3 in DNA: TGCGCCAGCAGCAGCCTAGCGGGAGGGCCACGTAGGGTGGTCGAGCAGTACTTC.